This T cell receptor beta chain was found in a study of cytomegalovirus exposure and HLA in healthy donors (dated by TCRdb to 2016 to 2017). Describing the broader study: In an earlier analysis of about 560 of the donors, about 260 Gb of sequence data and 100 million or so unique TCR beta sequences from 150 million to 200 million T cells were reported. An early release covering about 600 HLA-typed donors comprised about 320 gigabases of sequencing data and 85 million or so unique TCR sequences. The study was designed to test whether signatures of past pathogen exposure could be identified by cataloging public T cell receptors. Typing coverage varied by locus: about 620-640 donors for A, B, C, DRB1 and DQB1; more than 500 for DQA1; nearly 610 for DPA1; fewer than 480 for DPB1. Every discovery cohort repertoire had been produced on one sequencing platform. To study patterns of TCR occurrence, a later analysis re-analyzed previously published TCR beta repertoires from more than 550 donors and added high-resolution HLA genotyping. The later analysis used no new phenotypic data to find candidate immune exposures, relying instead on TCR beta sequences and their occurrence across donors. Donor age, sex, ethnicity and CMV serostatus were collected together with the repertoire data. Among the roughly 400 genotyped donors, approximately 77% belonged to the genetic ancestry cluster associated with self-reported Caucasian donors. Among approximately 370 genotyped donors of the cohort, an average of approximately 240,000 unique TCR beta nucleotide sequences was sequenced per donor, of which about 18% were non-productive. To decide whether each TCR beta V gene segment behaved as functional or pseudogenic, an earlier analysis of some 540 of the donors relied on high-throughput TCR beta sequencing. Class I and class II HLA loci were covered by the typing at four-digit resolution. Because of strong linkage in the cohort, roughly five DR-DQ haplotypes were treated as single units for association and clustering. The study profiled the T cell repertoires of 500 to 800 subjects by immunosequencing and related them to cytomegalovirus serostatus. Along with the approximately 670-subject first cohort, a separate validation cohort of some 130 different subjects was used. To predict cytomegalovirus infection status, the study brought together high-throughput TCR immunosequencing, statistical association of individual TCRs with disease status, and machine learning. A later genetic analysis took genome-wide SNP genotypes for about 55% of the roughly 670 donors and used that subset as a discovery cohort.

Overall results and qualifications from the work: An association between a missense DCLRE1C variant and V-gene and J-gene trimming of TCR beta chains was found in a later genetic analysis and replicated in an independent cohort. According to a later genetic analysis, donors in an Asian-associated ancestry cluster had fewer N-insertions in productive TCRs than the approximately 650-donor mean. Specific HLA alleles were associated with 15,000 to 20,000 TCR beta sequences at a false discovery rate of 0.05 in a later analysis. A cluster of highly shared sequence variants was judged likely to represent a technical artifact of the sequencing pipeline. This cohort had only TCR beta chains sequenced, and the lack of alpha or paired-chain data limited which features could be detected. A later analysis found that HLA-associated TCR beta chains were more clonally expanded and had lower generation probabilities than equally common non-associated chains. CMV serostatus was the only immune exposure information available for the cohort. According to a later analysis, parvovirus B19, influenza, CMV and Epstein-Barr virus appeared linked to several top co-occurrence clusters. Strong co-occurrence of HLA alleles, especially DR and DQ, made assigning TCR associations to individual alleles difficult. Correlated functional status among segregating V segments might reflect linkage disequilibrium, but an unknown experimental factor could not be ruled out. According to the authors, the approach could potentially be generalized to other disease states and immunological phenotypes. The classifier was reported to diagnose cytomegalovirus status with high specificity and sensitivity in both the original and validation cohorts. Because counts were too low, some 17 rarely observed V segments, including chromosome 9 orphons, were left out of the earlier analysis of approximately 580 of the donors. The 87-base-pair reads could not distinguish some IMGT-functional V segments, including TRBV6-2 and TRBV6-3, so those segments were excluded. A further reported finding was that TCR beta sequences accurately predicted the HLA-A and HLA-B alleles for most subjects in the first cohort. Presence/absence analyses assumed roughly uniform sequencing depth across donors, an assumption that may not hold. In an earlier analysis of about 540 of the donors, most TCR beta V segments were observed in productive rearrangements about 87% or about 30% of the time, broadly matching IMGT annotations. HLA typing was unavailable for some donors at each locus, so association tests used only the typed subset. In the study, 164 TCR beta chains were listed as associated with cytomegalovirus. In vitro tests confirmed that a few of the cytomegalovirus-associated TCR beta chains recognize cytomegalovirus antigens. Across donors, most TCR sequences were observed very rarely, whereas some public TCRs were present in many individuals. A later analysis found that most CMV-associated TCR beta chains appeared HLA-restricted, with HLA associations seemingly driven largely by CMV exposure. According to a later analysis, TCR association rates differed among HLA loci, with DRB1 alleles showing the most associated TCRs and HLA-C alleles showing the fewest.

V is pared back by 8 bases and J by 7 bases, with 11 bases lying between the germline termini. The CDR3 goes from the cysteine to the phenylalanine over 11 residues. CDR3 DNA only is kept here, 33 bases in frame from base 1. CDR1 and CDR2 are read off the germline V gene as SGHNT and YENEEA. On this clone itself: Its antigen has not been determined. Base qualities are not at hand, and no much larger clone is one base apart.

The cohort consisted of hundreds of healthy bone marrow donors. At the time of sampling, all cohort members were nominally healthy, though unrecorded immune exposures were likely present. The donor tested CMV seropositive and was one of the 289 seropositive cohort members. Every donor gave a peripheral blood sample, and the peripheral blood mononuclear cells from that sample were used for TCR beta sequencing. The Qiagen DNeasy Blood Extraction Kit was used to extract genomic DNA from the blood cell samples. The library was generated by the immunoSEQ multiplex PCR assay. For the multiplex PCR, a mixture combining 60 forward primers for TCR Vbeta segments and 13 reverse primers for TCR Jbeta segments was used. The CDR3 region of rearranged TCR beta genes was amplified from genomic DNA with a multiplex PCR assay. On the Illumina HiSeq System, the amplified TCR beta libraries were sequenced as 87-base-pair reads. As for the authors' bioinformatics: In a later analysis, roughly 80 million unique TCR beta chains were counted across the approximately 640 repertoires, and around 11 million of these chains were shared by at least two donors. Raw reads were error-corrected and collapsed into unique sequences with a nearest-neighbor algorithm that merged closely related sequences to remove PCR and sequencing errors. V, D and J gene segments were assigned by aligning CDR3 sequences to IMGT reference sequences. Each retained sequence needed at least a six-nucleotide match to both a V gene segment and a J gene segment. A rearrangement counted as productive if the CDR3 had no stop codons and remained in frame with V and J, and every other rearrangement counted as non-productive. Following IMGT convention, CDR3 was defined as the stretch from the second conserved V-encoded cysteine up to the conserved J-encoded phenylalanine. In an earlier analysis of 500 to 650 of the donors, sequences lacking an unambiguous match to a single V gene segment were excluded. An earlier analysis of 500 to 600 of the donors classified V segments as functional when productive rearrangements were above 56.7% and as segregating when the standard deviation between donors was above 5%. A statistical classification framework was built for diagnosing cytomegalovirus status from the catalog of TCR beta chain sequences. In a later analysis, TCR nucleotide sequences were compared against IMGT/GENE-DB human TR gene sequences so that V and J genes could be assigned. The TCRdist pipeline was used in a later analysis to assign CDR3 sequences and most-parsimonious VDJ recombination scenarios. In a later analysis, each TCR beta chain was defined by its CDR3 amino acid sequence together with its V-gene family, and reads lacking a unique V-gene family were excluded. To address suspected cross-contamination and a sequencing artifact, a later analysis removed several hundred highly shared, low-generation-probability nucleotide sequences. For each public chain, a later analysis derived a clonal expansion index from normalized ranks of inferred template counts within each repertoire. Generation probabilities in a later analysis came from a VDJ recombination model fitted to out-of-frame rearrangements, and those results were checked against IGoR. In a later analysis, hypergeometric tests were used to score TCR-TCR, TCR-HLA and TCR-CMV co-occurrence, with a repertoire-size bias correction applied to TCR pairs. A later analysis estimated false discovery rates by permuting HLA or CMV assignments 20 times. In a later analysis, co-occurring TCRs were grouped with DBSCAN, and TCRdist sequence similarity was added when clustering was performed within HLA-allele-positive subsets. For co-occurrence clustering, repertoires with fewer than 30,000 or more than 120,000 public chains were excluded, along with 5 or 6 repertoires with anomalous nucleotide sharing. TCRdb took over this immuneACCESS table, retaining in-frame rearrangements with V and J assigned. Such tables are incomplete; in checked studies, under half of the missing clones stem from an unresolved V gene, and the remainder is unexplained. The DNA was the basis for D and trimming; V, J and clone size are from that table. The sample yields some 130,000 clones; roughly 74% were counted once. Approximately 5% of the sample lies in the top ten.

Source material: PBMCs. The source is a woman aged 45 to 65 in good health and CMV-seropositive. The sequence links TRBV11-3 to TRBJ1-1; the D gene is not confidently resolved. The CDR3 is CASPKADEAFF. The sequenced DNA: TGTGCCAGCCCGAAGGCGGATGAAGCTTTCTTT. Reference TRBV11-3 and TRBJ1-1 genes cover what lies past the CDR3, so the full variable domain is EAGVVQSPRYKIIEKKQPVAFWCNPISGHNTLYWYLQNLGQGPELLIRYENEEAVDDSQLPKDRFSAERLKGVDSTLKIQPAELGDSAVYLCASPKADEAFFGQGTRLTVV.